This entry describes one T cell receptor (beta chain). Its antigen is still unknown. The data were obtained in a study of cytomegalovirus exposure and HLA in healthy donors. The wider study: Unique TCRs numbering roughly 85 million, obtained from HLA-typed donors, made up an early data release. Ancestry clustering placed about 86% of a few hundred genotyped donors in the Caucasian-associated cluster. Study-wide results and limits: The authors listed some 150 TCR beta chains as cytomegalovirus-associated.

60 Vbeta and 13 Jbeta primers were used in PCR. Some clones are missing from TCRdb's copy, which holds only in-frame ones; the method was immunoSEQ multiplex PCR. This sample yields around 95,000 clones, of which 82% are seen a single time; 3.4% belongs to the top ten. Germline V gene lookup returns CDR1 MNHNS and CDR2 SASEGT. The CDR3 consists of 15 residues. Deletions cut 4 bases from V and 4 bases from J, with 16 bases between. Each of the donors was a healthy bone marrow donor. This sequence joins TRBV6-1 and TRBJ2-5; D may be TRBD2 (7 bases). The sample comprised PBMCs. The sequence derives from a man aged 30-40 years in good health and CMV-seropositive. Here the CDR3 reads CASSAHWGGGETQYF. In DNA form, the CDR3 reads TGTGCCAGCAGTGCCCATTGGGGGGGCGGAGAGACCCAGTACTTC.